These T cell receptor beta chains were read from a single sample in a study of blood T cell repertoires in COVID-19. The assay was immunoSEQ multiplex PCR, and TCRdb's table has in-frame clones only and misses some. The sample yields 150,000 to 200,000 clones, around 82% seen once. Material for sequencing was peripheral blood. The source of these receptors is a man in his sixties with active or convalescent COVID-19. Each CDR3 is given with its conserved first and last residue. Each record gives: CDR3 DNA, CDR3 protein, D gene, V gene, clone size, J gene. A D gene is named only where the DNA matches it firmly. Some rows have no size entry. The others give once, few or many, or a class for an expanded clone.

CDR3nt: TGTGCCAGCAGCGTAGACGCCGGGACAGGGGTCCACGAGCAGTACTTC
CDR3aa: CASSVDAGTGVHEQYF
d_gene: TRBD1
v_gene: TRBV9
abundance: -
j_gene: TRBJ2-7

CDR3nt: TGCGCCAGCAGCGCTACGACTAGCGGGAGCGGGACAGATACGCAGTATTTT
CDR3aa: CASSATTSGSGTDTQYF
d_gene: TRBD2
v_gene: TRBV5-1
abundance: -
j_gene: TRBJ2-3

CDR3nt: TGCGCCAGCAGCTGGGAGGCAGGGAAGGGAACTGAAGCTTTCTTT
CDR3aa: CASSWEAGKGTEAFF
d_gene: -
v_gene: TRBV5-1
abundance: -
j_gene: TRBJ1-1

CDR3nt: TGTGCCAGCAGTTACAGGGGTGCCGGGGAGCTGTTTTTT
CDR3aa: CASSYRGAGELFF
d_gene: -
v_gene: TRBV6-5
abundance: -
j_gene: TRBJ2-2

CDR3nt: TGTGCCAGCAGCACGACAGGGGCAGGCGGAAACACCATATATTTT
CDR3aa: CASSTTGAGGNTIYF
d_gene: TRBD1
v_gene: TRBV2
abundance: -
j_gene: TRBJ1-3

CDR3nt: TGTGCCAGCAGGCTAGCGAGGGGACTTCCATACAATGAGCAGTTCTTC
CDR3aa: CASRLARGLPYNEQFF
d_gene: -
v_gene: TRBV7-9
abundance: few
j_gene: TRBJ2-1

CDR3nt: TGTGCCAGCAGCTTAGGGACAGGGGAAGTGCATGGCTACACCTTC
CDR3aa: CASSLGTGEVHGYTF
d_gene: TRBD1
v_gene: TRBV7-9
abundance: -
j_gene: TRBJ1-2

CDR3nt: TGTGCCAGCGGCGGACAGGGGCTTAACACTGAAGCTTTCTTT
CDR3aa: CASGGQGLNTEAFF
d_gene: TRBD1
v_gene: TRBV3-1/TRBV3-2
abundance: -
j_gene: TRBJ1-1

CDR3nt: TGTGCCAGCAGTGTGGAAGCGGGGGGGCCGGAGACCCAGTACTTC
CDR3aa: CASSVEAGGPETQYF
d_gene: TRBD2
v_gene: TRBV2
abundance: -
j_gene: TRBJ2-5

CDR3nt: TGTGCCAGCAGTCCGCCGGGACTAGCGGGGGACACCGGGGAGCTGTTTTTT
CDR3aa: CASSPPGLAGDTGELFF
d_gene: TRBD2
v_gene: TRBV28
abundance: -
j_gene: TRBJ2-2

CDR3nt: TGTGCCAGCAGCCAGGGACTTCAAACAGATACGCAGTATTTT
CDR3aa: CASSQGLQTDTQYF
d_gene: -
v_gene: TRBV7-3
abundance: -
j_gene: TRBJ2-3

CDR3nt: TGTGCCAGCAGTTTCGGACGGGGTATGGAGCAGTACTTC
CDR3aa: CASSFGRGMEQYF
d_gene: -
v_gene: TRBV27
abundance: -
j_gene: TRBJ2-7

CDR3nt: TGTGCCCCTACTAGCGGGGGGGCATACACCGGGGAGCTGTTTTTT
CDR3aa: CAPTSGGAYTGELFF
d_gene: TRBD2
v_gene: TRBV28
abundance: -
j_gene: TRBJ2-2

CDR3nt: TGTGCCAGCAGCTTTGCCAGCTCCTATAATTCACCCCTCCACTTT
CDR3aa: CASSFASSYNSPLHF
d_gene: -
v_gene: TRBV7-2
abundance: -
j_gene: TRBJ1-6

CDR3nt: TGTGCCAGCTCACCACGTACAGGCGAGCAGTACTTC
CDR3aa: CASSPRTGEQYF
d_gene: -
v_gene: TRBV18
abundance: -
j_gene: TRBJ2-7

CDR3nt: TGTGCCAGCAGTTCACAGAAGGCGGGAGATCCCGAGCAGTACTTC
CDR3aa: CASSSQKAGDPEQYF
d_gene: TRBD2
v_gene: TRBV28
abundance: -
j_gene: TRBJ2-7

CDR3nt: TGTGCCAGTAGAGAGGGAGATACGCAGTATTTT
CDR3aa: CASREGDTQYF
d_gene: -
v_gene: TRBV19
abundance: -
j_gene: TRBJ2-3

CDR3nt: TGTGCCAGCAGTTCCTCCGGACAGGAAGGAGAAAAACTGTTTTTT
CDR3aa: CASSSSGQEGEKLFF
d_gene: TRBD1
v_gene: TRBV28
abundance: -
j_gene: TRBJ1-4

CDR3nt: TGTGCCAGCAGCCATGCCTCGGGTAGCGGAAGAACCTACGAGCAGTACTTC
CDR3aa: CASSHASGSGRTYEQYF
d_gene: -
v_gene: TRBV3-1/TRBV3-2
abundance: -
j_gene: TRBJ2-7